The next 10 T cell receptor beta chains were all read from a single sample in a study of blood T cell repertoires in COVID-19. The protocol was immunoSEQ multiplex PCR, while the TCRdb copy is restricted to in-frame clones and leaves out a portion. The repertoire has about 93,000 clones, around nine tenths of them found once; the top ten carry more than 2%. What was sequenced was peripheral blood. The receptors stem from a man between 50 and 59 years old with acute or convalescent COVID-19.

The gene calls are TRBV10-3 and TRBJ1-3, with D hard to call. Trimming cost V 2 bases and J 1 base, with 12 bases left between them. Germline V lookup: CDR1 ENHRY, CDR2 SYGVKD. The CDR3 length is 16 residues. The CDR3 nucleotides are TGTGCCATCAGTGAGGCCCCGAACAGATCTGGAAACACCATATATTTT. Its translation: CAISEAPNRSGNTIYF.

This rearrangement joins TRBV6-5 to TRBJ1-6, with D uncertain. Germline V lookup: CDR1 MNHEY, CDR2 SVGAGI. CDR3 length: 15 residues. Trimming shortened V by 6 bases and J by 7 bases, and 16 bases separated the two germline ends. For the CDR3, the DNA is TGTGCCAGCAGCGGATTGGGGTCGGGGAATTCACCCCTCCACTTT. Translation gives CASSGLGSGNSPLHF.

On this clone: Other DNA sequences in the same sample also yield this CDR3. The J gene is TRBJ2-1, the V gene TRBV27, with D uncertain. Trimming took off 0 bases at V and 7 bases at J, with 7 bases between the two ends. This CDR3 has 13 amino acids. Germline CDR1 and CDR2: MNHEY and SMNVEV (reference sequence). DNA for the CDR3: TGTGCCAGCAGTTTATCCCCCCGGAATGAGCAGTTCTTC. As protein: CASSLSPRNEQFF.

The chain couples TRBV19 to TRBJ2-5; 8 bases line up with TRBD2. CDR1 LNHDA and CDR2 SQIVND come from the germline V gene (reference sequence). The V segment lost 5 bases and the J segment 0 bases; nucleotides outside the gene matches: 8. The CDR3 consists of 16 residues. The CDR3: CASSSRRGGNQETQYF. For the CDR3, the DNA is TGTGCCAGTAGTTCCCGGCGCGGGGGGAACCAAGAGACCCAGTACTTC.

The CDR3 region is CASKAEEFSEQYF. CDR3 bases: TGTGCCAGCAAGGCAGAGGAATTTTCCGAGCAGTACTTC. The J gene is TRBJ2-7, the V gene TRBV2, with unresolved D. The CDR3 is made up of 13 amino acids. Trimming pared 7 bases from V and 6 bases from J, leaving 16 bases between. The germline V gene encodes CDR1 SNHLY and CDR2 FYNNEI.

This chain links TRBV11-2 with TRBJ2-7; TRBD2 is a possible D gene (5 bases). Germline V lookup: CDR1 SGHAT, CDR2 FQNNGV. The germline V and J ends were trimmed by 6 bases and 3 bases, with 24 bases remaining between them. This CDR3 comprises 17 residues. The CDR3 sequence: CASRPGRGMRVGYEQYF. CDR3 DNA sequence: TGTGCCAGCAGACCAGGACGGGGTATGAGGGTCGGCTACGAGCAGTACTTC.

This chain uses TRBV2 with TRBJ1-1; D perhaps matches TRBD1 (5 bases). The germline CDR1 and CDR2 sequences are SNHLY and FYNNEI. The CDR3 is made up of 12 amino acids. V lost 9 bases to trimming and J lost 7 bases, with 15 bases between them. For the CDR3, the DNA is TGTGCCAGTTCCTCAGCAGGGATTGAAGCTTTCTTT. Protein product: CASSSAGIEAFF.

CDR3 residues: CASSQGQRDTDTQYF. CDR3 in DNA: TGTGCCAGCAGCCAAGGTCAGCGGGACACAGATACGCAGTATTTT. This rearrangement joins TRBV3-1 (or the pseudogene TRBV3-2) to TRBJ2-3; the match to TRBD2 covers 7 bases. Germline CDR1 reads LGHDT; CDR2 reads YNNKEL (reference sequence). V lost 1 base and J lost 2; bases outside the gene matches: 3. This CDR3 spans 15 amino acids.

This rearrangement joins TRBV7-2 to TRBJ2-1; 9 bases are shared with TRBD2. Trimming removed 5 bases from V and 6 bases from J; junction bases left unmatched: 11. Germline V gives CDR1 SGHTA, CDR2 FQGNSA. This CDR3 spans 16 amino acids. CDR3 in DNA: TGTGCCAGCAGCGTAGTGGGTAGCGGGAGATCCAATGAGCAGTTCTTC. It translates to CASSVVGSGRSNEQFF.

The chain recombines TRBV4-1 with TRBJ2-1; the match to TRBD2 covers 9 bases. Looked up from germline, CDR1 is MGHRA and CDR2 is YSYEKL. CDR3 length: 16 residues. V dropped 1 base and J dropped 5; count of bases not matched to a gene: 6. This chain's CDR3 is CASSQVGRGGHNEQFF. The CDR3 region has the DNA TGCGCCAGCAGCCAAGTCGGGCGGGGGGGCCACAATGAGCAGTTCTTC.